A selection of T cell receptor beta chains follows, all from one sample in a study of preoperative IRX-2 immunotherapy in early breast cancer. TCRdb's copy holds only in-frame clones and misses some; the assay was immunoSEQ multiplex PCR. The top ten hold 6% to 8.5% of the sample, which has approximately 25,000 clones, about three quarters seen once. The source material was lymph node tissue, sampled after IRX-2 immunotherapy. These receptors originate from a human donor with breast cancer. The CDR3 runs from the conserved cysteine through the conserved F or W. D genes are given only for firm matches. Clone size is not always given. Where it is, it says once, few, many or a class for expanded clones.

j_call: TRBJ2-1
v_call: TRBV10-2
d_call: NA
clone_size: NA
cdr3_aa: CASSEGGAESSYNEQFF
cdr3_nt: TGCGCCAGCAGTGAGGGGGGAGCGGAGAGCTCCTACAATGAGCAGTTCTTC

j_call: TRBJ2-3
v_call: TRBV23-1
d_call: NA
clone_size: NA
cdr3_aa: CASSQAIAGTSTDTQYF
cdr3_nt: TGCGCCAGCAGCCAAGCAATAGCCGGTACATCCACAGATACGCAGTATTTT

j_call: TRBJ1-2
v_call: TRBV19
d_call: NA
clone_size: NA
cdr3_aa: CASSIRQETNYGYTF
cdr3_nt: TGTGCCAGTAGTATTCGACAGGAAACTAACTATGGCTACACCTTC

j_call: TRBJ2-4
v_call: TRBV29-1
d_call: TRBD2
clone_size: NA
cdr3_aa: CSVEGLAGGVNIQYF
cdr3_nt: TGCAGCGTTGAAGGGCTAGCGGGAGGGGTAAACATTCAGTACTTC

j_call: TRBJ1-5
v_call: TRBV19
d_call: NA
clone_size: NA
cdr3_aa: CASSSLNRDYEVSTYSNQPQHF
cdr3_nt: TGTGCCAGTAGTTCGCTCAACCGGGATTACGAAGTGTCCACTTATAGCAATCAGCCCCAGCATTTT

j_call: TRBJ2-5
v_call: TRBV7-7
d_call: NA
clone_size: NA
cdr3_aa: CASSLARGGKETQYF
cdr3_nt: TGTGCCAGCAGCTTAGCACGGGGCGGTAAAGAGACCCAGTACTTC

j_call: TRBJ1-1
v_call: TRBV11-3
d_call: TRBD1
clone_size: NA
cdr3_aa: CASSWVTGATEAFF
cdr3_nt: TGTGCCAGCAGCTGGGTGACAGGGGCCACTGAAGCTTTCTTT

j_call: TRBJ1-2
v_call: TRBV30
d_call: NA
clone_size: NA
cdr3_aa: CAWSVQVSYGYTF
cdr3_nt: TGTGCCTGGAGTGTACAAGTTTCCTATGGCTACACCTTC

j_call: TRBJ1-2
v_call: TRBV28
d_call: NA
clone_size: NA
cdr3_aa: CASSPPQGNYGYTF
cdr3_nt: TGTGCCAGCAGCCCCCCCCAGGGAAACTATGGCTACACCTTC

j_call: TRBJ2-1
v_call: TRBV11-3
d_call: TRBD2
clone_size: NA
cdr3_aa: CASSPRVPVAGASYNEQFF
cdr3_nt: TGTGCCAGCAGCCCTAGGGTCCCTGTAGCGGGAGCGTCCTACAATGAGCAGTTCTTC

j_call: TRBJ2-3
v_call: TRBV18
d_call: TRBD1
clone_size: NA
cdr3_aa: CASSLGQGGTDTQYF
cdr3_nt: TGTGCCAGCTCCCTGGGACAGGGAGGTACAGATACGCAGTATTTT

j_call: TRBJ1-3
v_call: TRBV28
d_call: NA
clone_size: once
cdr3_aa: CASSLIGSGNTIYF
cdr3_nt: TGTGCCAGCAGTTTAATAGGCTCTGGAAACACCATATATTTT

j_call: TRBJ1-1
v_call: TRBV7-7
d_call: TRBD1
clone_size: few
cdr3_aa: CASSFLDRPNTEAFF
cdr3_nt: TGTGCCAGCAGCTTTTTGGACAGGCCGAACACTGAAGCTTTCTTT

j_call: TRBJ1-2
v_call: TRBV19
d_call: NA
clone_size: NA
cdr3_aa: CASSMPRRNYGYTF
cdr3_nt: TGTGCCAGTAGTATGCCCAGGAGGAACTATGGCTACACCTTC

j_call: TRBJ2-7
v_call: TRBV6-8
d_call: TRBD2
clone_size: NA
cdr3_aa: CATNVLAASYEQYF
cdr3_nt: TGTGCCACCAACGTACTAGCGGCCTCCTACGAGCAGTACTTC

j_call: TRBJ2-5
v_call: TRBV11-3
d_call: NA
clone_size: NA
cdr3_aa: CASSLGKGISQETQYF
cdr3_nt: TGTGCCAGCAGCTTAGGAAAGGGGATCTCCCAAGAGACCCAGTACTTC